The 13 T cell receptor beta chains in this list originate from one sample, sequenced in a study of persistence of HIV-infected CD4 T cells. These receptors have no known antigen. Cells were stimulated with CMV-infected fibroblast lysates at about 9.4 ug/mL. CD40L/CD69 double-negative CD45RO-high memory CD4+ T cells were collected. This was the immunoSEQ version 4 assay in survey mode. Produced via immunoSEQ multiplex PCR; TCRdb's table is partial and in-frame only. Here the sample spans some 28,000 clones, roughly 78% being singletons. This specimen consisted of CD4+ T cells sorted from PBMCs after roughly 18-hour stimulation, obtained from a patient who received antiretroviral therapy. The source of these receptors is an adult man with HIV who was CMV-seropositive.

The genes are TRBV5-1 and TRBJ2-1; D possibly corresponds to TRBD2 (6 bases). Germline V gene data show CDR1 as SGHRS and CDR2 as YFSETQ. The V gene lost 4 bases and the J gene lost 6 bases, with 17 bases spanning the gap. The CDR3 is 15 amino acids. The DNA of the CDR3 is TGCGCCAGCAGCGGCGGGACTCCCTATGGCAATGAGCAGTTCTTC. This encodes CASSGGTPYGNEQFF.

This clone was counted once. This chain joins TRBV9 and TRBJ2-5; D is ambiguous. This CDR3 comprises 16 residues. Per germline, CDR1 SGDLS and CDR2 YYNGEE. Trimming removed 0 bases at V and 3 bases at J, with 15 bases between. CDR3 sequence reads: CASSVAAGYPKETQYF. The CDR3 region has the DNA TGTGCCAGCAGCGTAGCTGCAGGTTACCCGAAAGAGACCCAGTACTTC.

This chain uses TRBV19 with TRBJ1-6; tentative D call: TRBD1 (6 bases). The CDR3 contains 15 residues. V lost 3 bases to trimming and J lost 11 bases, with 17 bases between them. Germline V gives CDR1 LNHDA, CDR2 SQIVND (reference sequence). CDR3 coding DNA: TGTGCCAGTAGTATTGGGGGGATGGACAGTCCACCCCTCCACTTT. Encoded protein: CASSIGGMDSPPLHF.

The J gene is TRBJ2-7, the V gene TRBV2; 7 nucleotides agree with TRBD2. The CDR3 is made up of 13 amino acids. Germline CDR1 and CDR2: SNHLY and FYNNEI. With 8 bases clipped from V and 9 bases from J, the junction kept 13 bases outside the gene matches. CDR3 region: CASGRPSGEWQYF. CDR3 coding DNA: TGTGCCAGCGGGCGTCCCAGCGGGGAATGGCAGTACTTC.

The rearrangement joins TRBV28 to TRBJ2-7; 7 bases map to TRBD1. Germline-derived CDR1 and CDR2 are MDHEN and SYDVKM. With V trimmed by 3 bases and J by 3 bases, 5 bases remained unmatched. This CDR3 is 14 amino acids long. The CDR3 sequence: CASSFLGGVYEQYF. DNA of the CDR3: TGTGCCAGCAGTTTTTTAGGGGGCGTCTACGAGCAGTACTTC.

V and J are TRBV6-6 and TRBJ1-2, with TRBD1 matching over 10 bases. The CDR3 is made up of 17 amino acids. The ends lost 5 bases at V and 0 bases at J; junction bases unmatched: 9. Germline CDR1 is MNHNY and CDR2 is SVGAGI (reference sequence). The CDR3 sequence: CASSPPGQGPSNYGYTF. The CDR3 DNA is TGTGCCAGCAGTCCACCGGGACAGGGGCCGTCTAACTATGGCTACACCTTC.

This chain's CDR3 is CATSEDRGTYEQYF. In nucleotides, the CDR3 is TGTGCCACCAGTGAGGACAGGGGAACCTACGAGCAGTACTTC. The rearrangement links TRBV24-1 to TRBJ2-7; TRBD1 matches 9 bases. Losses at the gene ends were 4 bases for V and 2 bases for J; bases not matched to a gene: 2. This CDR3 is 14 amino acids long. CDR1 is KGHDR, CDR2 SFDVKD, per germline.

V and J are TRBV3-1 (or the pseudogene TRBV3-2) and TRBJ1-6, with D tentatively TRBD1 (6 bases). Trimming cost V 4 bases and J 7 bases, with 11 bases left between them. Germline CDR1 LGHDT, CDR2 YNNKEL (reference sequence). This CDR3 is 14 amino acids long. CDR3 coding DNA: TGTGCCAGCAGCCCCGGGACAAGGAATTCACCCCTCCACTTT. Translation gives CASSPGTRNSPLHF.

The V call is TRBV21-1, the J call TRBJ2-7. TRBV21-1 counts as a pseudogene. This CDR3 has 12 residues. The CDR3 nucleotides read TGTGCCAGCAAAAGACGGACCTACGAGCAGTACTTC. Translating gives CASKRRTYEQYF.

This clone was seen only once. CDR3 region: CASSKGEWTERNEKLFF. The CDR3 DNA sequence: TGTGCCAGCAGCAAAGGGGAATGGACAGAACGTAATGAAAAACTGTTTTTT. The V and J genes are TRBV21-1 and TRBJ1-4; the table's D call TRBD1 went unverified against the DNA. TRBV21-1 is listed as a pseudogene. This CDR3 contains 17 residues.

The V and J genes are TRBV7-2 and TRBJ1-6, with D hard to call. The CDR3 length is 12 residues. V was cut by 4 bases and J by 9 bases, with 7 bases left in between. CDR1 is SGHTA and CDR2 is FQGNSA in the germline V gene. CDR3 DNA: TGTGCCAGCAGCTACGATCTTTCACCCCTCCACTTT. Its translation is CASSYDLSPLHF.

This clone was observed once. The J gene is TRBJ1-1, the V gene TRBV27; D is ambiguous. Trimming took off 5 bases at V and 2 bases at J, with 15 bases between the two ends. The CDR3 runs to 15 residues. Germline V lookup: CDR1 MNHEY, CDR2 SMNVEV (reference sequence). The CDR3 spells CASSPPPDSNTEAFF. DNA for the CDR3: TGTGCCAGCAGTCCCCCCCCGGACTCAAACACTGAAGCTTTCTTT.

The V gene is TRBV6-2 or TRBV6-3, the J gene TRBJ2-6; a possible D gene is TRBD1 (6 bases). The CDR3 loop spans 15 amino acids. V dropped 5 bases and J dropped 2 bases, with 10 bases sitting between them. Per germline, CDR1 MNHEY and CDR2 SVGEGT. CDR3 amino acids: CASSIRTAGANVLTF. The CDR3 DNA sequence: TGTGCCAGCAGTATCCGGACAGCTGGGGCCAACGTCCTGACTTTC.